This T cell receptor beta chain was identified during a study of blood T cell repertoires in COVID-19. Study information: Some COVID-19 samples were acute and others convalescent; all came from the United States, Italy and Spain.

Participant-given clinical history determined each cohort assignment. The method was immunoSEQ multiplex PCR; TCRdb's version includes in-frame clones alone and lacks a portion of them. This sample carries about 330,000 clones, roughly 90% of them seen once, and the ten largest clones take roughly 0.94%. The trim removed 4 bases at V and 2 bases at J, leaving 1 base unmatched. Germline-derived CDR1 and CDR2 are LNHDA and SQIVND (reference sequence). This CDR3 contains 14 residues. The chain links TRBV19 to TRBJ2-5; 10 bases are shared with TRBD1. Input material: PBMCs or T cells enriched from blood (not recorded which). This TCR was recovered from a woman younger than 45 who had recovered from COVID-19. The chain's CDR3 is CASSTDRGQETQYF. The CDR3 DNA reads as TGTGCCAGTAGTACGGACAGGGGGCAAGAGACCCAGTACTTC.